Presented here are 16 T cell receptor beta chains from one specimen sequenced in a study of T cells after yellow fever vaccination (dated by TCRdb to between 2018 and 2021). The library was prepared using 5' RACE. Data came from an Illumina HiSeq 2500. The raw public data were reprocessed by TCRdb itself: fastp quality trimming at Q25, MiXCR clonotype calling, in-frame beta chains only. Each CDR3 protein appears once, grouped with its most common genes and DNA. The sample includes 170,000 or so distinct CDR3 sequences, with 5.5% to 8% observed a single time. Together, the top ten hold approximately 3% of the sample. Explained via the paper, the treatment or condition label denotes: live attenuated yellow fever vaccine strain. The source material was CD4+ T cells sorted from PBMCs, sampled on the day of the first yellow fever vaccination. The receptors originated from a man aged 18 to 29 who received the YFV17D yellow fever vaccine.

The chain uses TRBV18 and TRBJ2-1; a weak D match, TRBD2 (6 bases). Between the trimmed V and J ends, which lost 3 bases and 0 bases, there was a span of 9 bases. The CDR3 contains 15 residues. Germline CDR1 and CDR2: KGHSH and LQKENI. The CDR3 DNA sequence: TGTGCCAGCTCACCGGAGGGATTCTCCTACAATGAGCAGTTCTTC. Translated, it gives CASSPEGFSYNEQFF.

This clonotype was observed at least ten times. This chain links TRBV4-1 with TRBJ2-4; D not certain. The CDR3 runs 15 residues. CDR1 and CDR2 (germline): MGHRA, YSYEKL. Trimming pared 2 bases from V and 0 bases from J, leaving 8 bases between. The CDR3 is CASSQTVLAKNIQYF. CDR3 DNA sequence: TGCGCCAGCAGCCAAACAGTTCTAGCCAAAAACATTCAGTACTTC.

This clonotype has only a few counts. The V and J genes are TRBV6-5 and TRBJ1-2; a weak D match, TRBD1 (5 bases). The CDR3 extends over 14 amino acids. Germline CDR1 and CDR2: MNHEY and SVGAGI. Trimming shortened V by 4 bases and J by 6 bases, and 15 bases separated the two germline ends. The CDR3 loop reads CASSSTVIPDGYTF. DNA of the CDR3: TGTGCCAGCAGTTCGACAGTGATTCCCGATGGCTACACCTTC.

The sample holds a few counts of this clonotype. V usage is TRBV18 and J usage is TRBJ2-1, with 12 bases identical to TRBD2. In germline, CDR1 is KGHSH, CDR2 LQKENI. The CDR3 extends over 18 amino acids. J lost 3 bases, V lost 0 bases, and 6 bases had no gene match. The CDR3 DNA follows: TGTGCCAGCTCACCACCAACTTGGACTAGCGGGGACTACAATGAGCAGTTCTTC. Translation: CASSPPTWTSGDYNEQFF.

J is TRBJ2-5 and V is TRBV5-8; tentatively, D is TRBD1 (6 bases). V gave up 3 bases and J gave up 5 bases, with 8 bases separating them. CDR1 and CDR2 (germline): SGHTS, YDEGEE. The CDR3 consists of 12 residues. CDR3 in amino acids: CASSSGAETQYF. CDR3 coding DNA: TGTGCCAGCAGCTCAGGGGCGGAGACCCAGTACTTC. Based on the CDR3 plus reference TRBV5-8 and TRBJ2-5, the full variable domain is EAGVTQSPTHLIKTRGQQATLRCSPISGHTSVYWYQQALGLGLQFLLWYDEGEERNRGNFPPRFSGRQFPNYSSELNVNALELEDSALYLCASSSGAETQYFGPGTRLLVL.

There are a few counts of this clonotype. The chain joins TRBV24-1 to TRBJ2-3; weak D call: TRBD2 (6 bases). V was cut by 3 bases and J by 6 bases, with 15 bases left in between. The CDR3 loop spans 15 amino acids. Germline CDR1 is KGHDR and CDR2 is SFDVKD. CDR3 in amino acids: CATSDVAGPGDTQYF. CDR3 sequence (DNA): TGTGCCACCAGTGATGTTGCGGGGCCCGGGGATACGCAGTATTTT.

This clonotype was seen repeatedly, ten times or more. CDR3 nucleotide sequence: TGTGCCAGCAGCCAGTCCTGGGGCTTGGGCGAGCAGTACTTC. Translation gives CASSQSWGLGEQYF. The V call is TRBV4-2, the J call TRBJ2-7, with D tentatively TRBD1 (5 bases). The CDR3 extends over 14 amino acids. V lost 3 bases and J lost 6, with 15 bases in between. Per germline, CDR1 LGHNA and CDR2 YNFKEQ.

Many counts were recorded for this clonotype. The chain joins TRBV7-2 to TRBJ2-3, with D possibly being TRBD1 (5 bases). There are 15 residues in the CDR3. Germline CDR1 is SGHTA and CDR2 is FQGNSA. Trimming stripped 2 bases from V and 3 bases from J, with 12 bases between. In nucleotides, the CDR3 is TGTGCCAGCAGCTTACGACAGCCCGGGACAGATACGCAGTATTTT. It yields the protein CASSLRQPGTDTQYF. The full variable domain, its missing parts supplied by reference TRBV7-2 and TRBJ2-3, is GAGVSQSPSNKVTEKGKDVELRCDPISGHTALYWYRQSLGQGLEFLIYFQGNSAPDKSGLPSDRFSAERTGGSVSTLTIQRTQQEDSAVYLCASSLRQPGTDTQYFGPGTRLTVL.

This clonotype was observed a handful of times. The chain has TRBV7-2 and TRBJ1-4, with a weak D call TRBD1 (5 bases). Trimming removed 4 bases at V and 7 bases at J, with 13 bases between. The CDR3 sequence is 14 residues long. Germline lookup yields CDR1 SGHTA and CDR2 FQGNSA. This CDR3 is CASSSGREVEKLFF. The CDR3, as DNA: TGTGCCAGCAGCTCGGGCAGGGAGGTTGAAAAACTGTTTTTT. Complete variable domain (other parts from reference TRBV7-2 and TRBJ1-4): GAGVSQSPSNKVTEKGKDVELRCDPISGHTALYWYRQSLGQGLEFLIYFQGNSAPDKSGLPSDRFSAERTGGSVSTLTIQRTQQEDSAVYLCASSSGREVEKLFFGSGTQLSVL.

On this clonotype itself: This may arise from a read error, as a much more abundant clone is one base away. The chain links TRBV19 to TRBJ2-3; 9 bases fit TRBD1. The CDR3 runs 17 residues. Germline V gene sequence: CDR1 LNHDA, CDR2 SQIVND (reference sequence). CDR3 sequence reads: CTSSVPGQGPYSDTQYF. CDR3 coding DNA: TGTACCAGTAGTGTTCCGGGACAGGGTCCCTATTCAGATACGCAGTATTTT.

This clonotype was detected many times. This sequence joins TRBV7-8 and TRBJ2-3; D perhaps matches TRBD2 (6 bases). V was trimmed by 4 bases and J by 5 bases, leaving 16 bases between them. The CDR3 contains 15 residues. Germline loops: CDR1 SGHVS, CDR2 FQNEAQ. The CDR3 coding sequence is TGTGCCAGCAGCTCGCAGGCGCTGGGGGGAGATACGCAGTATTTT. Translated: CASSSQALGGDTQYF.

The chain carries TRBV24-1 and TRBJ2-2; TRBD1 aligns across 8 bases. Germline CDR1 reads KGHDR; CDR2 reads SFDVKD. The CDR3 length is 15 residues. Trimming at V came to 6 bases and at J to 3 bases, leaving 5 bases not matched to a gene. For the CDR3, the DNA is TGTGCCACCAGTACGACAGGGGCGGACACCGGGGAGCTGTTTTTT. Its protein is CATSTTGADTGELFF.

Ten or more counts support this clonotype. This chain uses TRBV20-1 with TRBJ2-1, with D possibly being TRBD2 (6 bases). Germline CDR1 DFQATT, CDR2 SNEGSKA (reference sequence). The CDR3 length is 14 residues. The ends were cut back, 8 bases at V and 0 bases at J, with 14 bases in the middle. CDR3 nucleotides: TGCAGTTTGTCGGGGGACCACTCCTACAATGAGCAGTTCTTC. Translating it yields CSLSGDHSYNEQFF.

This clonotype was seen a few times. The genes are TRBV20-1 and TRBJ2-1; D not resolved. V shed 0 bases and J shed 0 bases, with 9 bases lying between them. The CDR3 extends over 15 amino acids. Per germline, CDR1 DFQATT and CDR2 SNEGSKA (reference sequence). The DNA of the CDR3 is TGCAGTGCTAGAGATCGCCTTAGCTCCTACAATGAGCAGTTCTTC. It yields the protein CSARDRLSSYNEQFF.

This clonotype was counted only a few times. The CDR3 spells CASSGPGDSNQPQHF. Written as DNA, the CDR3 is TGTGCCAGCAGCGGACCAGGGGATAGCAATCAGCCCCAGCATTTT. The gene calls are TRBV9 and TRBJ1-5; D perhaps matches TRBD1 (6 bases). CDR1 is SGDLS, CDR2 YYNGEE, per germline. Trimming shortened V by 3 bases and J by 0 bases, and 10 bases separated the two germline ends. This CDR3 contains 15 residues.

This chain links TRBV10-3 with TRBJ2-3; tentatively, D is TRBD1 (5 bases). The CDR3 consists of 14 residues. CDR1 is ENHRY, CDR2 SYGVKD, per germline. V lost 5 bases to trimming and J lost 5 bases, with 14 bases between them. CDR3 bases: TGTGCCATCAGTAAGCAGGGTCTGCAAGATACGCAGTATTTT. Its translation: CAISKQGLQDTQYF.